A single sample gave rise to the 12 T cell receptor beta chains below, sequenced in a study of CD8 T cells in ankylosing spondylitis. TCRdb re-called the 5' RACE reads through MiXCR, storing one row per CDR3 protein. The sample lists about 540,000 distinct CDR3 sequences, roughly 13% seen once, with nearly 7% in the top ten. Study findings and constraints: It appeared that ankylosing spondylitis blood was characterized by a TCR beta motif of several highly homologous variants.

These receptors have no known antigen. Specimen: blood, either unsorted or a sorted T cell fraction (not recorded which). The receptor source for this set is a male donor with ankylosing spondylitis.

The gene calls are TRBV11-1 and TRBJ2-1, with a weak D call TRBD2 (7 bases). This CDR3 is built from 18 residues. CDR1 and CDR2 (germline): SGHAT, FQDESV (reference sequence). V lost 0 bases and J lost 2, with 17 bases in between. For the CDR3, the DNA is TGTGCCAGCAGCTTAGCGGCTTACGGGGGGCACACCTACAATGAGCAGTTCTTC. Translating gives CASSLAAYGGHTYNEQFF.

This chain connects TRBV2 to TRBJ2-1; 7 bases are shared with TRBD2. CDR3 length equals 15 residues. V was pared by 4 bases and J by 1 base, with 4 bases of the junction left unmatched. CDR1 is SNHLY and CDR2 is FYNNEI in the germline V gene. The CDR3 here is CASSGPGRSYNEQFF. Here the CDR3 DNA reads TGTGCCAGCAGTGGACCCGGGAGGTCCTACAATGAGCAGTTCTTC.

The sample holds a few counts of this clonotype. The CDR3 DNA is TGTGCCAGCAGTTACCCGGTTAGGAGGGAGACCCAGTACTTC. Amino acid sequence: CASSYPVRRETQYF. The chain joins TRBV6-5 to TRBJ2-5, with D possibly TRBD2 on 5 matching bases. V lost 2 bases to trimming and J lost 5 bases, with 12 bases between them. The CDR3 has 14 residues. Germline V gives CDR1 MNHEY, CDR2 SVGAGI.

In this sample, this clonotype turned up many times. The gene calls are TRBV3-1 and TRBJ2-1; 9 bases are a match to TRBD2. V trimming: 4 bases; J trimming: 12 bases; junction bases outside the gene matches: 16. Per germline, CDR1 LGHDT and CDR2 YNNKEL (reference sequence). CDR3 size: 16 residues. The CDR3 bases are TGTGCCAGCAGCCCTCGGGGACTAGCAGGACCTCGGGGGCAGTTCTTC. This gives the protein CASSPRGLAGPRGQFF.

The chain links TRBV12-3 or TRBV12-4 to TRBJ2-3; 9 bases agree with TRBD2. CDR3 size: 14 residues. With V trimmed by 3 bases and J by 5 bases, 3 bases remained unmatched. CDR3 sequence: CASSFLAGLDTQYF. CDR3 DNA: TGTGCCAGCAGTTTCCTAGCGGGACTAGATACGCAGTATTTT.

This clonotype was picked up a small number of times. J is TRBJ1-1 and V is TRBV12-3 or TRBV12-4; D is unclear. The length of the CDR3 is 11 residues. The V gene lost 0 bases and the J gene lost 4 bases, with 0 bases spanning the gap. CDR3 coding DNA: TGTGCCAGCAGTTTAGCCACTGAAGCTTTCTTT. Translating gives CASSLATEAFF.

There are a few counts of this clonotype. The chain links TRBV3-1 to TRBJ2-7; 7 bases line up with TRBD2. J gave up 3 bases and V 5 bases, and 7 bases lay outside the gene matches. Germline-derived CDR1 and CDR2 are LGHDT and YNNKEL (reference sequence). This CDR3 spans 14 amino acids. CDR3: CASSSRGGYYEQYF. CDR3 sequence (DNA): TGTGCCAGCAGCTCGCGCGGGGGATACTACGAGCAGTACTTC.

This clonotype was counted only a few times. The chain uses TRBV20-1 and TRBJ2-1, with TRBD2 matching 13 bases. The trim removed 5 bases at V and 0 bases at J, leaving 7 bases unmatched. CDR3 size: 17 residues. CDR1 and CDR2 from the germline V gene are DFQATT and SNEGSKA (reference sequence). The CDR3 region is CSAWTSGRSGSYNEQFF. The CDR3 nucleotides are TGCAGTGCTTGGACTAGCGGGAGAAGTGGCTCCTACAATGAGCAGTTCTTC.

V usage is TRBV29-1 and J usage is TRBJ1-2; D gene unclear. The germline gives CDR1 SQVTM, CDR2 ANQGSEA. The CDR3 is 13 amino acids. V lost 1 base and J lost 4, with 10 bases in between. The CDR3 loop is CSVEVFGIYGYTF. The CDR3 bases are TGCAGCGTTGAAGTGTTCGGCATCTATGGCTACACCTTC.

CDR3 amino acids: CASSPTAGNYGYTF. The CDR3 DNA follows: TGCGCCAGCAGTCCGACTGCGGGCAACTATGGCTACACCTTC. The chain joins TRBV5-1 to TRBJ1-2; D is unclear. The CDR3 runs 14 residues. V gave up 5 bases and J gave up 2 bases, with 13 bases separating them. Germline V gives CDR1 SGHRS, CDR2 YFSETQ.

J is TRBJ2-5 and V is TRBV20-1; no reliable D call. Germline CDR1 is DFQATT and CDR2 is SNEGSKA (reference sequence). This CDR3 is built from 15 residues. V lost 3 bases, J lost 5 bases, and 19 bases lay in between. CDR3 region: CSASAEGRKGETQYF. The CDR3 DNA sequence: TGCAGTGCTAGCGCTGAAGGCCGTAAAGGCGAGACCCAGTACTTC.

This clonotype was seen repeatedly, ten times or more. This chain links TRBV11-2 with TRBJ2-3; 8 bases align to TRBD2. Germline values: CDR1 SGHAT, CDR2 FQNNGV. The CDR3 is 15 amino acids. The ends lost 4 bases at V and 4 bases at J; junction bases unmatched: 7. CDR3 sequence (DNA): TGTGCCAGCAGCTCACCCCTCGGGGGGGCAGATACGCAGTATTTT. Residues: CASSSPLGGADTQYF.